A selection of T cell receptor beta chains follows, all from one sample in a study of T cells in Graves' hyperthyroidism and ophthalmopathy. MiXCR, run by TCRdb on the multiplex PCR reads, gives a single entry per CDR3 protein. The sample includes approximately 300,000 distinct CDR3 sequences, about 18% of them seen just once. Sequencing was carried out using blood. These receptors were taken from a woman between 55 and 75 years old with Graves' ophthalmopathy. CDR3s include the opening cysteine and the closing phenylalanine or tryptophan. The D gene is left open where the match is weak. Clone size is not always given. Where it is, it says once, few, many or a class for expanded clones.

J	D	V	size	CDR3	DNA
TRBJ1-5	TRBD1	TRBV28	many	CASRDGTVDSNQPQHF	TGTGCCAGCAGAGATGGGACAGTCGATAGCAATCAGCCCCAGCATTTT
TRBJ2-5	-	TRBV7-2	many	CASSSRGGTWETQYF	TGTGCCAGCAGCTCTAGGGGGGGGACTTGGGAGACCCAGTACTTC
TRBJ1-5	-	TRBV24-1	once	CATSDLKGGDQPQHF	TGTGCCACCAGTGATTTAAAGGGGGGAGATCAGCCCCAGCATTTT
TRBJ2-3	-	TRBV4-3	-	CASSQEVISGTSTDTQYF	TGCGCCAGCAGCCAAGAGGTCATTAGCGGAACTAGCACAGATACGCAGTATTTT
TRBJ2-5	TRBD2	TRBV10-3	-	CAISPSGNQETQYF	TGTGCCATCAGTCCAAGCGGGAACCAAGAGACCCAGTACTTC
TRBJ2-2	TRBD1	TRBV28	many	CASGAGGRTGELFF	TGTGCCAGCGGGGCAGGGGGCCGGACCGGGGAGCTGTTTTTT
TRBJ1-1	-	TRBV5-5	few	CTSSLVRVHTEAFF	TGTACCAGCAGCTTGGTAAGGGTTCACACTGAAGCTTTCTTT
TRBJ2-1	-	TRBV7-9	-	CASSQGPPRPYNEQFF	TGTGCCAGCAGCCAGGGACCTCCCAGGCCCTACAATGAGCAGTTCTTC
TRBJ2-5	-	TRBV7-3	many	CASSLGPTAGETQYF	TGTGCCAGCAGCCTTGGGCCTACGGCAGGGGAGACCCAGTACTTC
TRBJ2-7	-	TRBV5-1	many	CASSLAHSGGSGSYEQYF	TGCGCCAGCAGCTTGGCGCATTCAGGGGGGTCGGGCTCCTACGAGCAGTACTTC
TRBJ2-3	TRBD2	TRBV2	many	CASSGSGRSTDTQYF	TGTGCCAGTTCGGGAAGCGGGAGGAGCACAGATACGCAGTATTTT
TRBJ2-7	TRBD2	TRBV28	-	CASSSIAGVFIWVPVEQYF	TGTGCCAGCAGTTCCATAGCGGGAGTCTTTATCTGGGTACCAGTCGAGCAGTACTTC
TRBJ2-7	-	TRBV2	many	CASSDSWEQYF	TGTGCCAGCAGTGATAGCTGGGAGCAGTACTTC
TRBJ1-6	-	TRBV7-9	few	CASSLAQASNSPLHF	TGTGCCAGCAGCTTAGCCCAGGCCTCGAATTCACCCCTCCACTTT
TRBJ2-2	-	TRBV10-3	many	CAISATGNTGELFF	TGTGCCATCAGTGCGACAGGGAACACCGGGGAGCTGTTTTTT
TRBJ2-7	TRBD2	TRBV6-1	many	CASSSGDTYEQYF	TGTGCCAGCAGTAGCGGGGATACCTACGAGCAGTACTTC
TRBJ2-3	-	TRBV7-9	-	CASSGPGQSTDTQYF	TGTGCCAGCAGCGGGCCGGGACAAAGCACAGATACGCAGTATTTT
TRBJ1-3	TRBD1	TRBV4-3	-	CASSPWDRTGNTIYF	TGCGCCAGCAGCCCATGGGACAGAACTGGAAACACCATATATTTT
TRBJ1-2	-	TRBV2	many	CASSERAYGYTF	TGTGCCAGCAGTGAAAGGGCCTATGGCTACACCTTC
TRBJ1-2	TRBD1	TRBV6-2/TRBV6-3	-	CASAWGQYDYGYTF	TGTGCCAGCGCGTGGGGACAGTACGACTATGGCTACACCTTC
TRBJ2-7	TRBD2	TRBV27	many	CASRKAGGPHEQYF	TGTGCCAGCAGGAAAGCGGGGGGGCCCCACGAGCAGTACTTC
TRBJ2-7	-	TRBV28	many	CASSPARLIGGPSYEQYF	TGTGCCAGCAGTCCCGCCCGTTTGATAGGGGGGCCAAGCTACGAGCAGTACTTC
TRBJ2-1	-	TRBV7-6	few	CASSLRGFNEQFF	TGTGCCAGCAGCTTACGGGGGTTCAATGAGCAGTTCTTC
TRBJ2-3	TRBD2	TRBV18	many	CASSPSPSGGARTQYF	TGTGCCAGCTCACCGTCCCCTAGCGGGGGGGCCAGGACGCAGTATTTT